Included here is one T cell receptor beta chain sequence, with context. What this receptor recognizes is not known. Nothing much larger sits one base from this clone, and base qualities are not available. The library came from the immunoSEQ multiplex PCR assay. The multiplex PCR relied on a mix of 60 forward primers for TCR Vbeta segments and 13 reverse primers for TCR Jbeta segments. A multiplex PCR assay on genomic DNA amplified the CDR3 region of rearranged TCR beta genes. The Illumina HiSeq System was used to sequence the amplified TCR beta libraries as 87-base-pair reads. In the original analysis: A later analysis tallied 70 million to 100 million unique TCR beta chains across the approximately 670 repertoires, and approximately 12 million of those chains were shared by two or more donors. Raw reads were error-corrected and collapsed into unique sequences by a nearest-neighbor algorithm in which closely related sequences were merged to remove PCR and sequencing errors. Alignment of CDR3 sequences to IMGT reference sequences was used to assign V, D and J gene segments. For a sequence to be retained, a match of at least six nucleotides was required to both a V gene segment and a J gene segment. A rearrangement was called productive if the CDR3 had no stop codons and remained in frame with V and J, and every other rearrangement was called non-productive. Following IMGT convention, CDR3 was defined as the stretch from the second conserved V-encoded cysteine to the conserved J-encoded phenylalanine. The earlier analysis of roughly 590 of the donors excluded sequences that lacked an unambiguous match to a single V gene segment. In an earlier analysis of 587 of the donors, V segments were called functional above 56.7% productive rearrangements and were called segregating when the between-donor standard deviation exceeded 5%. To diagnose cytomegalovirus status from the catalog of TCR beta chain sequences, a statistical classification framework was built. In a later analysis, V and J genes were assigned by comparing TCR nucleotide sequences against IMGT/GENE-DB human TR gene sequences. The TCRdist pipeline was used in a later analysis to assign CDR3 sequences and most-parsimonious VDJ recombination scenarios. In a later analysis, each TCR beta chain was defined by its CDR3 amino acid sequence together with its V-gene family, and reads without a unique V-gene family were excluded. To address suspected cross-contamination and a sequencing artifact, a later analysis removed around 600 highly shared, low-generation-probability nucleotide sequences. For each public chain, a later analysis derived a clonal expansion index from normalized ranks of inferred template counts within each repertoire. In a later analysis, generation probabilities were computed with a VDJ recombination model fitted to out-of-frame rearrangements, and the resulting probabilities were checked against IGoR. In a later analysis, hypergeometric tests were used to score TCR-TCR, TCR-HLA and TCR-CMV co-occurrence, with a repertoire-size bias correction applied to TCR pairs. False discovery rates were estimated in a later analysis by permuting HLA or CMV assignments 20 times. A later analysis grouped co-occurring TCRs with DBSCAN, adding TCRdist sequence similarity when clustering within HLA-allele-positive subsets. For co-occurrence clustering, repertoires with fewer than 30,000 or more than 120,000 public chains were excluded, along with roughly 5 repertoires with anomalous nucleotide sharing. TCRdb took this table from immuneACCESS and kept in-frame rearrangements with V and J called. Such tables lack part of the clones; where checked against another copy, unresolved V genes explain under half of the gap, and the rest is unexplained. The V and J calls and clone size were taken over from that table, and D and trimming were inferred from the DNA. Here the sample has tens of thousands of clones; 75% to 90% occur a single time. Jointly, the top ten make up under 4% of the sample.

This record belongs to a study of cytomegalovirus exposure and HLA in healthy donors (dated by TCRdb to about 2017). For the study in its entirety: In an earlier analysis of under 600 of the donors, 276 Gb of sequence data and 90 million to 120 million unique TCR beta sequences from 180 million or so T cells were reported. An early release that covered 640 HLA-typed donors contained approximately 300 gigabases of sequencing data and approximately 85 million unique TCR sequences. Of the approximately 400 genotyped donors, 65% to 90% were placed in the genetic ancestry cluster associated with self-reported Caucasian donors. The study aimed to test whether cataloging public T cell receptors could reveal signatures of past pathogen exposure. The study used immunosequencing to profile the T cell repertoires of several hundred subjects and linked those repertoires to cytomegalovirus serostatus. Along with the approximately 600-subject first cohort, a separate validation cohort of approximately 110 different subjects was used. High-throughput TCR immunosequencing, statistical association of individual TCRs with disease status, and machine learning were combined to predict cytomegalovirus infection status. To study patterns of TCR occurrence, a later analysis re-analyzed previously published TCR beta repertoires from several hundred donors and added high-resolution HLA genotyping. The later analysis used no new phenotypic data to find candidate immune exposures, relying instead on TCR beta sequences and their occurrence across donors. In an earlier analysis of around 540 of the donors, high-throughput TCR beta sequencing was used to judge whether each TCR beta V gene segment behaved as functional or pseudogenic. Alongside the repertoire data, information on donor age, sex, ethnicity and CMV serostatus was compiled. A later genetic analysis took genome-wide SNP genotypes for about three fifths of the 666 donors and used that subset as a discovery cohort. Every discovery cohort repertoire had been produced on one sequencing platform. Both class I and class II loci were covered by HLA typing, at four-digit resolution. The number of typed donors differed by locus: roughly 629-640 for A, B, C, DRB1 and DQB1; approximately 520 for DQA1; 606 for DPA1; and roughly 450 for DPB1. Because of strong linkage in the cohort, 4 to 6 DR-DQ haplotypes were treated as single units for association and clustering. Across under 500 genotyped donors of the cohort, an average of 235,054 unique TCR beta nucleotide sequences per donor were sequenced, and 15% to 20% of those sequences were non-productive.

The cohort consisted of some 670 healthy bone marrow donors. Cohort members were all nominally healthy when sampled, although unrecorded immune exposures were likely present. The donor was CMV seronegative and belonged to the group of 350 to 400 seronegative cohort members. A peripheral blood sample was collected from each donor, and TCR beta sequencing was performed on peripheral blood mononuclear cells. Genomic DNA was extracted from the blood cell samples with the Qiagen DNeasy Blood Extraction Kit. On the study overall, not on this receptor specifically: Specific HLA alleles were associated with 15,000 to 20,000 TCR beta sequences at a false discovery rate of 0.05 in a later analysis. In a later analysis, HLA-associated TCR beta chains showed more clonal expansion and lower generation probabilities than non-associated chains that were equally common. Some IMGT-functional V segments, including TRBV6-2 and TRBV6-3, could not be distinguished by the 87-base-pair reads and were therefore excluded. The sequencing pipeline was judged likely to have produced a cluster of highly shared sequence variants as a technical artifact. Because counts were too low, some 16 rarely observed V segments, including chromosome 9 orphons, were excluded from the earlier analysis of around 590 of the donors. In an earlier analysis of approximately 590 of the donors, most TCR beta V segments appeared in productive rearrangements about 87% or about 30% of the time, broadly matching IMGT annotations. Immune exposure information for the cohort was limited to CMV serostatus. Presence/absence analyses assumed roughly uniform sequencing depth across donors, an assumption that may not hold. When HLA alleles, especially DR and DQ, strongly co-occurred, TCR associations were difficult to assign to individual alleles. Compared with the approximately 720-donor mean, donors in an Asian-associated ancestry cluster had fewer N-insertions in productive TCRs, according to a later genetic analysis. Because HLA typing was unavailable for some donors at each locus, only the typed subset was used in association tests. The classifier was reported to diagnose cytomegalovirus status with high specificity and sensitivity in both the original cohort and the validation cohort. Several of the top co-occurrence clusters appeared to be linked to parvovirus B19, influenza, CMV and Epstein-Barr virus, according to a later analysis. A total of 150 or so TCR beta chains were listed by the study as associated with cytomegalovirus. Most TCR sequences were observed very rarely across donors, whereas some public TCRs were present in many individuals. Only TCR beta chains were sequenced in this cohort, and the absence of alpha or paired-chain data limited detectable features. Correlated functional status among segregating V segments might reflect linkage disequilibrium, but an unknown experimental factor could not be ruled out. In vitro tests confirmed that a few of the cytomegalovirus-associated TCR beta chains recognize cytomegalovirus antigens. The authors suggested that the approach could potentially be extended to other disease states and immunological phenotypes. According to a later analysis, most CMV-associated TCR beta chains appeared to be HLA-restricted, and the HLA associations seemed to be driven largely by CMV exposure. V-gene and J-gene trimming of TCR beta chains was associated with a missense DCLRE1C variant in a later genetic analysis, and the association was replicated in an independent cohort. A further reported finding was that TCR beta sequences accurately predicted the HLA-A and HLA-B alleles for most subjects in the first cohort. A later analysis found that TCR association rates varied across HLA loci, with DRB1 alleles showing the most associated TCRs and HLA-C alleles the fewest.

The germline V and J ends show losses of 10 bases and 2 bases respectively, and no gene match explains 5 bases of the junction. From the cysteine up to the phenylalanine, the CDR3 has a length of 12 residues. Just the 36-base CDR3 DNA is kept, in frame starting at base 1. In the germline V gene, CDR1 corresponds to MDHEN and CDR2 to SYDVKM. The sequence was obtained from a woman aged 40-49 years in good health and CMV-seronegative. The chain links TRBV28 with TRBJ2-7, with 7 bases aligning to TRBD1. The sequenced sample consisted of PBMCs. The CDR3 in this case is CATWDSPYEQYF. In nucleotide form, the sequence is TGTGCCACTTGGGACAGCCCCTACGAGCAGTACTTC.